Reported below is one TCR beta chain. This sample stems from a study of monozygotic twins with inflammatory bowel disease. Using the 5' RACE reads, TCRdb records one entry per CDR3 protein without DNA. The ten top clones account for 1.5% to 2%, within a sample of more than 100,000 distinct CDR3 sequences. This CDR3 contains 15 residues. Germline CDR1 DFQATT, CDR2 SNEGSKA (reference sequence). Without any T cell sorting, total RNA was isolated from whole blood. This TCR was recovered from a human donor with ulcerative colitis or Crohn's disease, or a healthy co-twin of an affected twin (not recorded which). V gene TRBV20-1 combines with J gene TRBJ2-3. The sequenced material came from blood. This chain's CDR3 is CSARDASGGTDTQYF.